Listed below are T cell receptor beta chains from one sample, sequenced in a study of response to subunit inactivated influenza vaccine. MiXCR, run by TCRdb on the RT-PCR reads, gives a single entry per CDR3 protein. This table has about 520,000 distinct CDR3 sequences, 25% appearing once. The specimen comprised CD4+ T cells sorted from PBMCs, sampled 5 days after vaccination. These receptors originate from a man aged 50 to 59 who received an inactivated influenza vaccine. Each CDR3 is given with its conserved first and last residue. The D gene is left open where the match is weak. Size is stated for part of the rows, as once, few or many counts, or as a class when the clone is expanded.

CDR3: CASSLDVKGEKLFF
DNA: TGTGCCAGCAGTTTAGATGTAAAAGGCGAAAAACTGTTTTTT
D: .
J: TRBJ1-4
V: TRBV12-3/TRBV12-4
size: .

CDR3: CASSLGTISNQPQHF
DNA: TGTGCCAGCAGCTTGGGGACTATTAGCAATCAGCCCCAGCATTTT
D: .
J: TRBJ1-5
V: TRBV5-6
size: .

CDR3: CASSYLGRGTDTQYF
DNA: TGTGCCAGCAGTTACTTAGGCAGGGGTACAGATACGCAGTATTTT
D: .
J: TRBJ2-3
V: TRBV6-5
size: .

CDR3: CASSPRGGQTQYF
DNA: TGTGCCAGCAGCCCGCGGGGGGGACAGACCCAGTACTTC
D: TRBD2
J: TRBJ2-5
V: TRBV12-3/TRBV12-4
size: .

CDR3: CASKPPNDYEQYF
DNA: TGTGCCAGCAAACCACCCAACGATTACGAGCAGTACTTC
D: .
J: TRBJ2-7
V: TRBV7-2
size: .

CDR3: CASSHSTRGNEQFF
DNA: TGTGCCAGCAGCCACAGCACCAGAGGCAATGAGCAGTTCTTC
D: .
J: TRBJ2-1
V: TRBV12-3/TRBV12-4
size: few

CDR3: CASSLLGPGTGELFF
DNA: TGTGCCAGCAGCTTACTGGGGCCGGGCACCGGGGAGCTGTTTTTT
D: .
J: TRBJ2-2
V: TRBV7-9
size: .

CDR3: CSVERGRGEKLFF
DNA: TGCAGCGTTGAAAGGGGGCGAGGTGAAAAACTGTTTTTT
D: TRBD1
J: TRBJ1-4
V: TRBV29-1
size: .

CDR3: CASSPYRDTEAFF
DNA: TGTGCCAGCTCACCTTACCGGGACACTGAAGCTTTCTTT
D: .
J: TRBJ1-1
V: TRBV18
size: .

CDR3: CASSRASDASNEQFF
DNA: TGTGCCAGCAGCAGGGCTAGCGATGCATCCAATGAGCAGTTCTTC
D: .
J: TRBJ2-1
V: TRBV21-1
size: .

CDR3: CASSFDHSGRSF
DNA: TGCGCCAGCAGCTTTGACCACAGCGGGCGCTCCTTC
D: .
J: TRBJ1-2
V: TRBV4-1
size: many

CDR3: CSARGGTSGYNEQFF
DNA: TGCAGTGCTAGGGGCGGGACTAGCGGCTACAATGAGCAGTTCTTC
D: TRBD2
J: TRBJ2-1
V: TRBV20-1
size: few

CDR3: CASSFSLSGSPYEQYF
DNA: TGCGCCAGCAGTTTCTCGCTCTCCGGGTCCCCCTACGAGCAGTACTTC
D: .
J: TRBJ2-7
V: TRBV5-1
size: .

CDR3: CASSFGGGSTEAFF
DNA: TGTGCCAGCAGCTTTGGAGGGGGTAGCACTGAAGCTTTCTTT
D: .
J: TRBJ1-1
V: TRBV7-6
size: .

CDR3: CSVGVGTVGQFF
DNA: TGCAGCGTTGGCGTCGGGACAGTCGGGCAGTTCTTC
D: TRBD1
J: TRBJ2-1
V: TRBV29-1
size: few

CDR3: CASSSPRQGDELFF
DNA: TGTGCCAGCAGCTCCCCAAGGCAGGGAGATGAACTGTTTTTT
D: .
J: TRBJ1-4
V: TRBV7-6
size: .

CDR3: CASRILGRTDTQYF
DNA: TGTGCCAGCAGGATACTGGGTCGCACAGATACGCAGTATTTT
D: .
J: TRBJ2-3
V: TRBV6-1
size: .

CDR3: CASSYSKGTQYF
DNA: TGTGCCAGCAGTTACTCGAAGGGTACGCAGTATTTT
D: .
J: TRBJ2-3
V: TRBV6-6
size: .

CDR3: CASRRGGRSETQYF
DNA: TGTGCCAGCAGACGGGGGGGCCGGTCGGAGACCCAGTACTTC
D: TRBD2
J: TRBJ2-5
V: TRBV5-6
size: few

CDR3: CAWTNFDIQYF
DNA: TGTGCCTGGACTAACTTCGACATTCAGTACTTC
D: .
J: TRBJ2-4
V: TRBV30
size: few

CDR3: CASSPRGRGQPQHF
DNA: TGTGCCAGCTCACCACGGGGGCGCGGTCAGCCCCAGCATTTT
D: .
J: TRBJ1-5
V: TRBV18
size: .

CDR3: CSVSQVQETQYF
DNA: TGCAGCGTTTCCCAGGTCCAAGAGACCCAGTACTTC
D: .
J: TRBJ2-5
V: TRBV29-1
size: many

CDR3: CASSMRGGSSDTQYF
DNA: TGTGCCAGCAGCATGCGGGGGGGCAGCTCAGATACGCAGTATTTT
D: TRBD2
J: TRBJ2-3
V: TRBV7-2
size: many

CDR3: CSARRGGVADTQYF
DNA: TGCAGTGCTAGAAGAGGGGGTGTCGCAGATACGCAGTATTTT
D: .
J: TRBJ2-3
V: TRBV20-1
size: .

CDR3: CASSPAGPGRGYTF
DNA: TGCGCCAGCAGCCCAGCCGGCCCAGGGCGGGGCTACACCTTC
D: .
J: TRBJ1-2
V: TRBV4-1
size: .

CDR3: CASSLSAGGSSGNTIYF
DNA: TGTGCCAGCAGTTTGAGTGCAGGGGGAAGTTCTGGAAACACCATATATTTT
D: TRBD1
J: TRBJ1-3
V: TRBV12-3/TRBV12-4
size: few

CDR3: CASSLDGTANYEQYF
DNA: TGCGCCAGCAGCTTGGATGGGACAGCGAACTACGAGCAGTACTTC
D: TRBD1
J: TRBJ2-7
V: TRBV5-1
size: .

CDR3: CASRDDRRQQETQYF
DNA: TGTGCCAGCAGAGATGACAGGCGCCAACAAGAGACCCAGTACTTC
D: .
J: TRBJ2-5
V: TRBV27
size: .

CDR3: CASSLDTGQGYGYTF
DNA: TGTGCCAGCAGCTTGGATACAGGGCAAGGCTATGGCTACACCTTC
D: .
J: TRBJ1-2
V: TRBV5-8
size: .

CDR3: CASSNSTGKGYTF
DNA: TGTGCCAGCAGCAATTCTACAGGGAAGGGCTACACCTTC
D: .
J: TRBJ1-2
V: TRBV7-9
size: few

CDR3: CASSSPTAGSVDTQYF
DNA: TGTGCCAGCAGTTCCCCTACAGCGGGGTCGGTAGATACGCAGTATTTT
D: TRBD2
J: TRBJ2-3
V: TRBV28
size: few

CDR3: CASSYVGFSSSSPLHF
DNA: TGTGCCAGCAGTTACGTCGGTTTCTCGTCGAGCTCACCCCTCCACTTT
D: .
J: TRBJ1-6
V: TRBV6-2/TRBV6-3
size: .

CDR3: CASSEVTGADDPQHF
DNA: TGTGCCAGCAGTGAAGTTACAGGGGCAGACGACCCCCAGCATTTT
D: TRBD1
J: TRBJ1-5
V: TRBV6-1
size: .

CDR3: CSVKSRESTDTQYF
DNA: TGCAGCGTTAAGTCCCGGGAGAGCACAGATACGCAGTATTTT
D: .
J: TRBJ2-3
V: TRBV29-1
size: few